What follows are 21 T cell receptor beta chains derived from one specimen sequenced in a study of prognosis after radiotherapy for stage I lung cancer. Template was genomic DNA; TCR beta CDR3 amplified in two multiplex PCR rounds. First-round PCR, the initial amplification, used primers specific to each TRBV and TRBJ gene. In TCRdb, the multiplex PCR reads were re-called with MiXCR into one record per CDR3 protein. Of around 59,000 distinct CDR3 sequences listed, about a quarter are singletons. The starting material was PBMCs, obtained before or after stereotactic body radiation therapy (not recorded which). Receptor source: a donor aged 50 or older with non-small cell lung cancer.

The sample holds many counts of this clonotype. The rearrangement uses TRBV6-5 and TRBJ2-7; D uncertain. The CDR3 runs to 13 residues. Trimming left V 2 bases short and J 4 bases short, with 9 bases between. Germline V CDR1 and CDR2: MNHEY, SVGAGI. The DNA of the CDR3 is TGTGCCAGCAGTTACCGGGCCGGATACGAGCAGTACTTC. Protein sequence: CASSYRAGYEQYF.

This clonotype occurred once. The rearrangement links TRBV7-8 to TRBJ2-1; no reliable D call. CDR1 and CDR2 from the germline V gene are SGHVS and FQNEAQ. Trimming removed 5 bases from V and 5 bases from J, with 16 bases in between. This CDR3 region has 15 residues. CDR3 in amino acids: CASSPPLERDNEQFF. The DNA of the CDR3 is TGTGCCAGCAGCCCACCACTCGAAAGAGACAATGAGCAGTTCTTC.

The J gene is TRBJ2-3, the V gene TRBV5-1, with 10 nucleotides matching TRBD2. Germline CDR1 reads SGHRS; CDR2 reads YFSETQ. This CDR3 is 16 amino acids long. With V trimmed by 2 bases and J by 2 bases, 5 bases remained unmatched. The CDR3 loop reads CASSFSLAGNTDTQYF. The CDR3 DNA reads TGCGCCAGCAGCTTCTCACTAGCGGGGAACACAGATACGCAGTATTTT.

This clonotype was seen ten or more times. The J gene is TRBJ2-7, the V gene TRBV6-2 or TRBV6-3; a possible D gene is TRBD1 (6 bases). The CDR3 runs to 13 residues. The V gene's germline CDR1 is MNHEY and CDR2 SVGEGT. The V end lost 5 bases, the J end lost 7 bases, and 15 bases lay between the germline ends. The CDR3 DNA is TGTGCCAGCAGTGAATGGGGGCCTCGAGAGCAGTACTTC. Translated: CASSEWGPREQYF.

The chain joins TRBV10-2 to TRBJ1-1; no firm D call. V lost 8 bases to trimming and J lost 0 bases, with 19 bases between them. From germline, CDR1 is WSHSY and CDR2 SAAADI. The length of the CDR3 is 16 residues. CDR3 coding DNA: TGCGCCAGCGGAGTGGTCGAGTCTGCTATGAACACTGAAGCTTTCTTT. It yields the protein CASGVVESAMNTEAFF.

The chain carries TRBV5-1 and TRBJ2-2; the D call may be TRBD1 or TRBD2 (5 bases each). Germline V gene sequence: CDR1 SGHRS, CDR2 YFSETQ. The ends were cut back, 0 bases at V and 6 bases at J, with 18 bases in the middle. The CDR3 is 17 residues long. The CDR3 protein is CASSLDWPGRGPGELFF. The CDR3, as DNA: TGCGCCAGCAGCTTGGATTGGCCGGGACGGGGTCCCGGGGAGCTGTTTTTT.

This clonotype was seen ten or more times. The rearrangement uses TRBV25-1 and TRBJ1-6; weak D call: TRBD1 (5 bases). Trimming cost V 6 bases and J 10 bases, with 16 bases left between them. The CDR3 covers 14 residues. Per germline, CDR1 MGHDK and CDR2 SYGVNS. CDR3 region: CASRAAGLGSPLHF. The DNA of the CDR3 is TGTGCCAGCAGGGCCGCGGGACTGGGGTCACCCCTCCACTTT. The entire variable domain, with the rest obtained from reference TRBV25-1 and TRBJ1-6, is as follows: EADIYQTPRYLVIGTGKKITLECSQTMGHDKMYWYQQDPGMELHLIHYSYGVNSTEKGDLSSESTVSRIRTEHFPLTLESARPSHTSQYLCASRAAGLGSPLHFGNGTRLTVT.

This clonotype was detected many times. The chain uses TRBV18 and TRBJ2-7; TRBD1 might be the D (6 bases). Germline V gives CDR1 KGHSH, CDR2 LQKENI. V was trimmed by 4 bases and J by 2 bases, leaving 15 bases between them. The CDR3 spans 15 residues. CDR3 nucleotide sequence: TGTGCCAGCTCACTTCAGGGGACCCACCCCTACGAGCAGTACTTC. Its translation: CASSLQGTHPYEQYF.

This clonotype was counted between two and nine times. A single base is all that separates this from a far larger clone, so a read error is likely. Since the CDR3 does not end with the conserved phenylalanine or tryptophan, this likely comes from a read error. The chain has TRBV7-8 and TRBJ1-6; 8 bases line up with TRBD1. With V trimmed by 5 bases and J by 7 bases, 4 bases remained unmatched. CDR3 length: 14 residues. Germline V CDR1 and CDR2: SGHVS, FQNEAQ. DNA of the CDR3: TGTGCCAGCAGCGGCCGGGACAGGAATTCACCCCTCCACTCT. Its protein is CASSGRDRNSPLHS.

The chain couples TRBV6-2 or TRBV6-3 to TRBJ2-2; 8 bases are shared with TRBD2. V shed 9 bases, J shed 4 bases, and the junction held 10 bases outside the gene matches. The germline gives CDR1 MNHEY, CDR2 SVGEGT. The CDR3 sequence is 15 residues long. The CDR3 bases are TGTGCCAGTCGTTCCGGGGGGGGCGGCACCGGGGAGCTGTTTTTT. Translating it yields CASRSGGGGTGELFF.

This clonotype was counted at least ten times. V and J are TRBV6-1 and TRBJ1-2; D may be TRBD1 (5 bases). Germline V gene lookup returns CDR1 MNHNS and CDR2 SASEGT. The CDR3 totals 13 residues. V shed 4 bases and J shed 7 bases, with 13 bases lying between them. The CDR3 region has the DNA TGTGCCAGCAGTGCACGTGGGGCCGGTGGCTACACCTTC. It yields the protein CASSARGAGGYTF.

This clonotype was seen many times. The CDR3 region is CASSVGTTGASGYGYTF. DNA for the CDR3: TGTGCCAGCAGCGTAGGGACCACAGGGGCTTCCGGCTATGGCTACACCTTC. This chain connects TRBV9 to TRBJ1-2; TRBD1 matches 7 bases. The CDR3 is 17 residues long. Germline assignment: CDR1 SGDLS and CDR2 YYNGEE. The trim removed 0 bases at V and 4 bases at J, leaving 12 bases unmatched.

The chain couples TRBV5-1 to TRBJ2-7, with a possible D match to TRBD1 (7 bases). The germline V and J ends were trimmed by 1 base and 5 bases, with 19 bases remaining between them. The germline gives CDR1 SGHRS, CDR2 YFSETQ. CDR3 size: 16 residues. The CDR3 region is CASSLWGATGWDEQYF. DNA for the CDR3: TGCGCCAGCAGCTTGTGGGGGGCGACAGGGTGGGACGAGCAGTACTTC.

Turning to this clonotype: Since a much larger clone is just one base distant, this may be a read error. The chain carries TRBV5-5 and TRBJ2-5; D gene uncertain. V was clipped by 2 bases and J by 3 bases, with 8 bases between them. The CDR3 consists of 13 residues. Looked up from germline, CDR1 is SGHKS and CDR2 is YYEKEE (reference sequence). CDR3 sequence reads: CASSFTFEETQYF. The CDR3 coding sequence is TGTGCCAGCAGCTTTACATTTGAAGAGACCCAGTACTTC.

Comments on this clonotype: Being one base from a much bigger clone, this may be a read error. The chain employs TRBV11-2 and TRBJ2-5; D gene ambiguous. Germline lookup yields CDR1 SGHAT and CDR2 FQNNGV. The V gene lost 6 bases and the J gene lost 3 bases, with 8 bases spanning the gap. CDR3 length equals 12 residues. The CDR3 region has the DNA TGTGCCAGCAGAGTATCGGAAGAGACCCAGTACTTC. Protein product: CASRVSEETQYF.

In this sample, this clonotype turned up many times. This chain connects TRBV3-1 to TRBJ2-3; D call uncertain. Germline CDR1 LGHDT, CDR2 YNNKEL (reference sequence). V lost 0 bases, J lost 4 bases, and 11 bases lay in between. The length of the CDR3 is 15 residues. CDR3 sequence (DNA): TGTGCCAGCAGCCAAGAGGCTGCGGTGGCAGATACGCAGTATTTT. Amino acids: CASSQEAAVADTQYF.

Concerning this clonotype itself: One end of the junction is discordant with germline, which a read error may explain. V gene TRBV6-1 combines with J gene TRBJ2-1; TRBD1 might be the D (6 bases). There are 15 residues in the CDR3. The germline V gene has CDR1 MNHNS and CDR2 SASEGT. The CDR3 is CASIRQVGSCNEQFF. The CDR3 DNA reads TGTGCCAGCATTCGACAGGTGGGTTCCTGCAATGAGCAGTTCTTC.

This clonotype was observed many times. The CDR3 reads CASSYGPVTSGNTIYF. The CDR3 DNA follows: TGTGCCAGCAGCTATGGACCGGTTACCTCTGGAAACACCATATATTTT. The chain combines TRBV11-2 with TRBJ1-3; no clear D. The CDR3 is made up of 16 amino acids. Trimming cost V 4 bases and J 0 bases, with 13 bases left between them. Germline CDR1 SGHAT, CDR2 FQNNGV.

This clonotype was counted ten times or more. J is TRBJ1-5 and V is TRBV19; no clear D gene. V lost 4 bases and J 0 bases, leaving 10 bases between the germline ends. CDR1 and CDR2 (germline): LNHDA, SQIVND (reference sequence). This CDR3 has 15 amino acids. The DNA for the CDR3 is TGTGCCAGTAGTACCCCGGCCTATAGCAATCAGCCCCAGCATTTT. This translates into CASSTPAYSNQPQHF.

Turning to this clonotype: This likely came from a read error, as a far larger clone is one base away. Here the CDR3 omits its conserved ending phenylalanine or tryptophan, so a read error is the likely source. DNA of the CDR3: TGTGCCAGCAGTGCGCAGGGAGGTCCCTATGGCTACACCCTC. It codes for CASSAQGGPYGYTL. This chain links TRBV6-2 or TRBV6-3 with TRBJ1-2, with a tentative D call TRBD1 (5 bases). CDR1 is MNHEY and CDR2 is SVGEGT in the germline V gene. V was shortened by 5 bases and J by 4 bases, with 14 bases between the two germline ends. The CDR3 sequence is 14 residues long.

A word on this clonotype: A far larger clone is just one base off, so this is likely a read error. The V call is TRBV6-4, the J call TRBJ1-2; 7 bases are shared with TRBD1. Germline CDR1 MRHNA, CDR2 SNTAGT. The CDR3 loop spans 13 amino acids. V was pared by 10 bases and J by 2 bases, with 7 bases of the junction left unmatched. Here the CDR3 DNA reads TGTGCCAACAGAGAGACAGGGAACTATGGCTACACCTTC. Protein product: CANRETGNYGYTF.